This TCR beta chain was documented in a study of OX40 agonist ivuxolimab in advanced cancers. Study-wide findings and caveats: Partial responders treated at 0.1-3.0 mg/kg exhibited clonal expansion among the lowest measured.

Of note for this clone: Its target is not known.

Assay used: immunoSEQ multiplex PCR; TCRdb lists only in-frame clones, some missing. The profile shows almost 80,000 clones, about four fifths of them singletons. Germline V gives CDR1 SQVTM, CDR2 ANQGSEA. The CDR3 runs to 13 residues. V lost 4 bases, J lost 3 bases, and 4 bases stayed unmatched. The sample consisted of CD4+ or CD8+ T cells sorted from blood, taken in a trial of the OX40 agonist ivuxolimab. The chain is built from TRBV29-1 and TRBJ2-3; TRBD2 aligns across 7 bases. The receptor was isolated from an adult with an advanced solid tumor such as melanoma, head and neck, liver or kidney cancer. The CDR3 nucleotides are TGCAGCGTTGTGGGGGGGATGACAGATACGCAGTATTTT. It is translated as CSVVGGMTDTQYF.